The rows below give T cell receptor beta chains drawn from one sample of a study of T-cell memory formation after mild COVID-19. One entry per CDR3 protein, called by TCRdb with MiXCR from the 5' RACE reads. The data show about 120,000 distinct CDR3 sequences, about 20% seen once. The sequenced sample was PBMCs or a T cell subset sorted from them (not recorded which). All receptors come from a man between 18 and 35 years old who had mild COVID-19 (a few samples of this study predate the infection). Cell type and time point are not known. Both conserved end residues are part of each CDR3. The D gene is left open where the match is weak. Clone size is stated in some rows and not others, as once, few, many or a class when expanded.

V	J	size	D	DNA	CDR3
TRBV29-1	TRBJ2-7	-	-	TGCAGCGTTGAAGATCCCGGGAACCCCTACGAGCAGTACTTC	CSVEDPGNPYEQYF
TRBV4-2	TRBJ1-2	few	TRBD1	TGTGCCAGCAGCCTCGGACAGGGCCGGGGCTACACCTTC	CASSLGQGRGYTF
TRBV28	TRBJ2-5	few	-	TGTGCCAGCATCGGAGGACCCCGACGGGAGACCCAGTACTTC	CASIGGPRRETQYF
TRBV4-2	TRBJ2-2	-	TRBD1	TGTGCCAGCAGCCGCCGAGGACAGGGAGCCGGGGAGCTGTTTTTT	CASSRRGQGAGELFF
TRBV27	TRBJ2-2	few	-	TGTGCCAGCAGTTTCGACACCGGGGAGCTGTTTTTT	CASSFDTGELFF
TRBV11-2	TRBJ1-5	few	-	TGTGCCAGCAGCAGGGGCTTCAATCAGCCCCAGCATTTT	CASSRGFNQPQHF
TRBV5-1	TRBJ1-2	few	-	TGCGCCAGCAGCTTGGTTGGCAGAGATTATGGCTACACCTTC	CASSLVGRDYGYTF
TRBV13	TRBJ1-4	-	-	TGTGCCAGCAGCTTGGGGGCCCCTGGGGAAAAACTGTTTTTT	CASSLGAPGEKLFF
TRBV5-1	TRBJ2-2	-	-	TGCGCCAGCAGCTCTAGTCGGGGGCCCGCGAACACCGGGGAGCTGTTTTTT	CASSSSRGPANTGELFF
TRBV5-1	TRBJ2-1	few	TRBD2	TGCGCCAGCAGCTCGGGACTAGCGGGGGTCAATGAGCAGTTCTTC	CASSSGLAGVNEQFF
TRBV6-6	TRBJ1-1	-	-	TGTGCCAGCAGTTACTCGGGATTGAACACTGAAGCTTTCTTT	CASSYSGLNTEAFF
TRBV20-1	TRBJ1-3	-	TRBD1	TGCAGTGCTCCTGACAGGGCCGGAAACACCATATATTTT	CSAPDRAGNTIYF
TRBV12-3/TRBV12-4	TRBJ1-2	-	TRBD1	TGTGCCAGCAGTTCCACAGGGGGCATTCACTATGGCTACACCTTC	CASSSTGGIHYGYTF
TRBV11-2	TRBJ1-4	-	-	TGTGCCAGCAGCTTAGGATGGGGATCGGTCGAGGAAAAACTGTTTTTT	CASSLGWGSVEEKLFF
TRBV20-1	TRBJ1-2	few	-	TGCAGTGCTAGGGGCACCGCTAACTATGGCTACACCTTC	CSARGTANYGYTF
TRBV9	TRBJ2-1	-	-	TGTGCCAGCAGCGGCCACACCGGAAATGAGCAGTTCTTC	CASSGHTGNEQFF
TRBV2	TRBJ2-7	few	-	TGTGCCAGCAGTGAAGCTCTACTCTACGAGCAGTACTTC	CASSEALLYEQYF
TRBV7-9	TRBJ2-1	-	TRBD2	TGTGCCAGCAGCTTAGACTCCTTCGGTAGCGGGGGCGTGAGCTCCTACAATGAGCAGTTCTTC	CASSLDSFGSGGVSSYNEQFF
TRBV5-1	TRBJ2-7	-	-	TGCGCCAGCAGCCACGGAGACTACGAGCAGTACTTC	CASSHGDYEQYF
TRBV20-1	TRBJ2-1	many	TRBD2	TGCAGTGCTGACGCTAGCGGGGGGGCGTCTGAGCAGTTCTTC	CSADASGGASEQFF
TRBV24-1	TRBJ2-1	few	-	TGTGCCGCGGCCGTGTTGCCTCACAATGAGCAGTTCTTC	CAAAVLPHNEQFF
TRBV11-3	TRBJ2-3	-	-	TGTGCCAGCAGCTCTCATGACTTGCAAGGGTCCACAGATACGCAGTATTTT	CASSSHDLQGSTDTQYF
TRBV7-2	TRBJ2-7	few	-	TGTGCCAGCAGCTTGGGTCACCCCAGTGAGCAGTACTTC	CASSLGHPSEQYF
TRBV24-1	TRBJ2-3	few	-	TGTGCCACCAGTGACTATGGGTCCCTTATGGGCACAGATACGCAGTATTTT	CATSDYGSLMGTDTQYF
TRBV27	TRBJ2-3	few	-	TGTGCCAGCAGTTTATTCCAGTTTGATACGCAGTATTTT	CASSLFQFDTQYF
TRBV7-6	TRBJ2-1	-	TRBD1	TGTGCCAGCAGCCCCCGGACAGGGAAGAATGAGCAGTTCTTC	CASSPRTGKNEQFF
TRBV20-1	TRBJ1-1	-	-	TGCCTGGGAGGGGGGGGAACTGAAGCTTTCTTT	CLGGGGTEAFF
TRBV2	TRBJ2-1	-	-	TGTGCCAGCACGAACAGCCTGGGCTACAATGAGCAGTTCTTC	CASTNSLGYNEQFF
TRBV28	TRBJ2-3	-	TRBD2	TGTGCCAGCAGTTTAGGGAGCGGGGGGGCCCCAGATACGCAGTATTTT	CASSLGSGGAPDTQYF